The T cell receptor (beta chain) described here comes from a study of T cell changes during pregnancy in multiple sclerosis (dated by TCRdb to the late 2010s). Turning to the overall study: Changes in the T cell repertoire over the course of pregnancy were examined in this study in women with multiple sclerosis.

The method behind the library was the immunoSEQ multiplex PCR assay. Imported from immuneACCESS, the table was reduced by TCRdb to in-frame sequences with V and J called. These copies leave out some clones; in studies compared against another copy, an unresolved V gene accounts for under half, and the cause of the remainder is not known. The sample includes 40,000 to 60,000 clones, with approximately 95% observed a single time. Under 7% of the sample rests with the top ten. The germline V gene encodes CDR1 MNHEY and CDR2 SMNVEV (reference sequence). From the cysteine up to the phenylalanine, the CDR3 has a length of 12 residues. The retained sequence is limited to the CDR3, 36 bases, with the frame set at the first base. A distance of 8 bases separates the germline ends of V and J, which lose 6 bases and 6 bases respectively. About this clone: Its antigen remains unidentified. Within one base of it there is no much larger clone, and no base qualities were kept.

The clonotype originates from a female donor with multiple sclerosis, enrolled in a pregnancy study. This sample comprised CD8+ T cells from peripheral blood mononuclear cells, obtained in the first trimester of pregnancy. The chain is assembled from TRBV27 and TRBJ2-2; perhaps TRBD2 is the D gene, with 5 bases matching. The sequence in DNA is TGTGCCAGCAGCCGGCGGGCCGGGGAGCTGTTTTTT. It codes for CASSRRAGELFF.